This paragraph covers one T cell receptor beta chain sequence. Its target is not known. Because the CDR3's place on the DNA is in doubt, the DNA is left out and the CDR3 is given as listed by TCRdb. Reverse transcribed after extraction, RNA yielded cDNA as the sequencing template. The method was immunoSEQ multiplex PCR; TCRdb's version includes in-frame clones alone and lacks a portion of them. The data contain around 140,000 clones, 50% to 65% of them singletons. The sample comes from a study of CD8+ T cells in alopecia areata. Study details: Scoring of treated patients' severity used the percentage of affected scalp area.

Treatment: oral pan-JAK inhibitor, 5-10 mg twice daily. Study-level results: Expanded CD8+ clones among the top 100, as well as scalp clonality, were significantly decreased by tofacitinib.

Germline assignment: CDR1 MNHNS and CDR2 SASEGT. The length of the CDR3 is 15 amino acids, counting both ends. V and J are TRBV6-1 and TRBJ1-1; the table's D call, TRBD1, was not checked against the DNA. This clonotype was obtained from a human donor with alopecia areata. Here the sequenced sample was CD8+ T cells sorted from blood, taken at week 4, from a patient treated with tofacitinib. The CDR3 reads CASSFGPGANTEAFF.